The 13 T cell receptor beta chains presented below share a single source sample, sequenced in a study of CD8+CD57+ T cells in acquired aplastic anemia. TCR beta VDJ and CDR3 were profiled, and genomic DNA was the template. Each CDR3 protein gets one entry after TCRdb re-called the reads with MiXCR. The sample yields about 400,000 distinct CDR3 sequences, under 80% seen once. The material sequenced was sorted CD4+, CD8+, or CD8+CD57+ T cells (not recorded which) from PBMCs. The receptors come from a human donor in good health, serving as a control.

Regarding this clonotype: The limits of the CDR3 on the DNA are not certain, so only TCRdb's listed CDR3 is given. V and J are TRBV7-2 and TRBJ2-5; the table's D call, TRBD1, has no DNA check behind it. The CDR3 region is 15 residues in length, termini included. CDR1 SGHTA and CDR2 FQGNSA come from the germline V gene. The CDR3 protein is CASSLVGQGSPLHYF.

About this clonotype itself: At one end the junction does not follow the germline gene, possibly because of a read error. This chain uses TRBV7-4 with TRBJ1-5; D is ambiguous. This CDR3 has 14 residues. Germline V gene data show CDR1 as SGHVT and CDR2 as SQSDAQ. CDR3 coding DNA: TGTGCCAGCAGCTTAGTGCCTAATCAGCAGCCCAAGCATTTT. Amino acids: CASSLVPNQQPKHF.

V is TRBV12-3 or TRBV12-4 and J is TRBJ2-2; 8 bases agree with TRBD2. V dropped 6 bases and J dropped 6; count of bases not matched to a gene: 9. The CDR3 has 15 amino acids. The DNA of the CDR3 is TGTGCCAGCAGCCCGGCTCTGCGGGGGGCCGGGGAGCTGTTTTTT. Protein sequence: CASSPALRGAGELFF.

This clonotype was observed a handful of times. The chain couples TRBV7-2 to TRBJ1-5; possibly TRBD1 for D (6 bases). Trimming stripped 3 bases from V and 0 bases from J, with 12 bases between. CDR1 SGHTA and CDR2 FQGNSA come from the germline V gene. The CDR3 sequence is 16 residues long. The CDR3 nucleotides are TGTGCCAGCAGCTTGGCGGGGGACACTAGCAATCAGCCCCAGCATTTT. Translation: CASSLAGDTSNQPQHF.

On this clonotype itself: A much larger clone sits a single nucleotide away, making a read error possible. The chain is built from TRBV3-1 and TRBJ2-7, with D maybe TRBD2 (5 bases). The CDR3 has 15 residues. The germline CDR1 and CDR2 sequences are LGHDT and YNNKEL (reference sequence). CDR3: CASSQIIGRGNERYF. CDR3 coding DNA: TGTGCCAGCAGCCAAATAATCGGACGGGGTAACGAGCGGTACTTC.

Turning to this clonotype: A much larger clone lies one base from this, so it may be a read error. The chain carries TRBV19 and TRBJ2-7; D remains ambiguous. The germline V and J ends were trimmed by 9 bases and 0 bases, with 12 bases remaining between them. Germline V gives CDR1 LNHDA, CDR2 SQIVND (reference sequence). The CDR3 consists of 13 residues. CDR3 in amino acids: CASRRKGSYEQYF. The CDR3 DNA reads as TGTGCCAGCAGACGGAAGGGCTCCTACGAGCAGTACTTC.

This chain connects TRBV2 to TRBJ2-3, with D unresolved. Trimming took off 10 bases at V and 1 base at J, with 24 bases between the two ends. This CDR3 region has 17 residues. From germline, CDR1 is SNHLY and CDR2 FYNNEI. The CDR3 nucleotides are TGTGCCACCAGCAACTCCCGGACCACAATTGGCACAGATACGCAGTATTTT. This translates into CATSNSRTTIGTDTQYF.

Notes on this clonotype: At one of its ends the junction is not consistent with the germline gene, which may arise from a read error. CDR3 bases: TGCAGCGTTACAGGACTCACTGAAGATGGCTTT. Protein product: CSVTGLTEDGF. The rearrangement uses TRBV29-1 and TRBJ1-1, with D possibly TRBD1 on 5 matching bases. Germline CDR1 and CDR2: SQVTM and ANQGSEA. This CDR3 is built from 11 residues. Using reference TRBV29-1 and TRBJ1-1 for the parts outside the CDR3, the full variable domain is SAVISQKPSRDICQRGTSLTIQCQVDSQVTMMFWYRQQPGQSLTLIATANQGSEATYESGFVIDKFPISRPNLTFSTLTVSNMSPEDSSIYLCSVTGLTEDGFGQGTRLTVV.

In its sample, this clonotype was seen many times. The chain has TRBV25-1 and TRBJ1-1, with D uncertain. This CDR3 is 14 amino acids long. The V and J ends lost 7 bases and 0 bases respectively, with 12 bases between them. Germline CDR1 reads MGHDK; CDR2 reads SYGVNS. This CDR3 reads CASTRQEMNTEAFF. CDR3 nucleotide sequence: TGTGCCAGCACTAGGCAGGAGATGAACACTGAAGCTTTCTTT.

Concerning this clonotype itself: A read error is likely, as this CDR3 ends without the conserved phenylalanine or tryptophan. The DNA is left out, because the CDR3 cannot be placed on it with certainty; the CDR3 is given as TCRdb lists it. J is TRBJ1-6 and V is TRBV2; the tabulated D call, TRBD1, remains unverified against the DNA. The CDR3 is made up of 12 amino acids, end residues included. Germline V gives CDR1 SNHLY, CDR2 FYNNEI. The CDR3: CASSVGGTLINV.

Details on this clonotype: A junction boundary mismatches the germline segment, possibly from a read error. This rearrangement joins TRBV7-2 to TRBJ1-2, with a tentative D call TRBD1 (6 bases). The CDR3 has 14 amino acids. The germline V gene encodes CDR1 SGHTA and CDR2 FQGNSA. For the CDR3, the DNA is TGCGCCAGCAGCCCAGAGGCAGGGGAGCTGCGCCAGCACTTC. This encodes CASSPEAGELRQHF.

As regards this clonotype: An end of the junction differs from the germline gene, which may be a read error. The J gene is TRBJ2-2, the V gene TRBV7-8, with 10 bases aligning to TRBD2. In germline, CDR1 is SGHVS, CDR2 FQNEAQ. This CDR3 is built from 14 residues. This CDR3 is CASSQALTSGNPDF. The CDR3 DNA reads TGTGCCAGCAGCCAAGCTCTAACTAGCGGGAACCCCGACTTT.

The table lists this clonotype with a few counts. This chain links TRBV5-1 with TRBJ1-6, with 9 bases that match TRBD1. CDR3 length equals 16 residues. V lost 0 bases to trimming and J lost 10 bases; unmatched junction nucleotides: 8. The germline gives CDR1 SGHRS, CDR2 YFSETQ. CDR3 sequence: CASSLVFDRGSSPLHF. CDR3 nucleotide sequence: TGCGCCAGCAGCTTGGTGTTTGACAGGGGGAGCTCACCCCTCCACTTT.